The clone carrying this T cell receptor beta chain was seen many times. The entry originates in a study of response to subunit inactivated influenza vaccine. CDR1 is SEHNR, CDR2 FQNEAQ, per germline (reference sequence). CDR3 length equals 11 residues. Trimming removed 6 bases at V and 8 bases at J, with 8 bases between. MiXCR, run by TCRdb on the RT-PCR reads, gives a single entry per CDR3 protein. The table shows some 540,000 distinct CDR3 sequences, with roughly 25% occurring only once. This same sample was also part of a study on T cells expressing NK-cell markers. Per that paper: cDNA encoding TCR beta was synthesized via 5'RACE template switching incorporating UMIs. TCR beta repertoires came from sorted CD3+CD56+NKG2C+, CD3+CD56+NKG2C- and CD3+CD56-NKG2C+ T cells. Eight donors were sequenced, seven testing HCMV-seropositive and one testing seronegative. Several experiments confined sorting to alpha-beta TCR T cells with an anti-gamma-delta TCR antibody. Five or six of the donors carried dominant NKG2C+ clonotypes that took up roughly 1.0-7.0% of their CD8+ T cells.

The TCR was taken from a man between 45 and 60 years old who received an inactivated influenza vaccine. The V gene is TRBV7-9, the J gene TRBJ2-1; D uncertain. This specimen consisted of CD4+ T cells sorted from PBMCs, obtained less than 13 days after vaccination. CDR3 amino acids: CASSPLDEQFF. The DNA of the CDR3 is TGTGCCAGCAGTCCATTAGATGAGCAGTTCTTC.